This T cell receptor beta chain was found in a study of human T cells and chemical hapten exposure. Stated time point: patch test 1, 2 weeks after DPC sensitization. This sample's treatment: therapeutic diphenylcyclopropenone sensitization with weekly scalp DPC. Single cDNA molecules in the library carried unique molecular identifiers attached during preparation. MiXCR, applied by TCRdb to the RACE reads, yields one record per CDR3 protein. This sample has around 69,000 distinct CDR3 sequences, with about 9.4% found just once. The CDR3 spans 12 residues. Trimming pared 2 bases from V and 5 bases from J, leaving 7 bases between. Germline CDR1 reads SGHRS; CDR2 reads YFSETQ. In this sample, this clonotype turned up many times.

The sequenced sample was whole blood, obtained in connection with sensitization to the hapten diphenylcyclopropenone (DPC). The chain links TRBV5-1 to TRBJ1-2, with D possibly TRBD1 on 5 matching bases. This receptor was taken from a woman aged 40 to 50 with alopecia areata. Some clones in this sample may be carry-over from other donors' samples. The CDR3 region is CASSFEGYGYTF. The CDR3 nucleotides are TGCGCCAGCAGCTTTGAGGGGTATGGCTACACCTTC.